This T cell receptor beta chain was found in a study of blood T cells in healthy people across ages. A J-beta primer mix and a sample-barcoded 5' primer were used in a second PCR of about 7 to 12 cycles. Each CDR3 protein gets one entry after TCRdb re-called the 5' RACE reads with MiXCR. The sample yields 700,000 to 900,000 distinct CDR3 sequences, about 55% seen once. The receptor comes from an elderly man in good health. The sequenced sample was blood.

The CDR3 is CAISDGTNVGETQYF. The CDR3 DNA reads TGTGCCATCAGTGACGGGACCAACGTGGGGGAGACCCAGTACTTC. The chain joins TRBV10-3 to TRBJ2-5, with D possibly being TRBD1 or TRBD2 (5 bases each). This CDR3 is built from 15 residues. The V gene's germline CDR1 is ENHRY and CDR2 SYGVKD. V lost 3 bases to trimming and J lost 5 bases, with 16 bases between them.